One sample yielded the 27 T cell receptor beta chains listed below, sequenced in a study of OX40 agonist ivuxolimab in advanced cancers. Sequencing was performed with immunoSEQ multiplex PCR; in TCRdb, only in-frame clones are kept and a portion is missing. Among approximately 70,000 clones listed, roughly 83% were seen once. Specimen: CD4+ or CD8+ T cells sorted from blood, collected in a trial of the OX40 agonist ivuxolimab. The origin of the receptors is an adult with an advanced solid tumor such as melanoma, head and neck, liver or kidney cancer.

The gene calls are TRBV5-6 and TRBJ2-5, with 9 positions matching TRBD1. Trimming cost V 4 bases and J 3 bases; bases outside gene matches: 4. The CDR3 contains 14 residues. The germline gives CDR1 SGHDT, CDR2 YYEEEE. The DNA for the CDR3 is TGTGCCAGCAGCACAACAGGGGGCGAAGAGACCCAGTACTTC. Translation: CASSTTGGEETQYF.

The J gene is TRBJ2-1, the V gene TRBV5-7; TRBD2 agrees at 11 bases. TRBV5-7 is given ORF status, its function remaining uncertain. The V and J ends lost 4 bases and 3 bases, in that order; junction bases with no gene match: 15. The CDR3 has 19 amino acids. The CDR3 region is CASSPRPGLAEQFYNEQFF. DNA for the CDR3: TGTGCCAGCAGCCCGCGGCCGGGACTAGCGGAACAATTCTACAATGAGCAGTTCTTC.

This chain joins TRBV6-5 and TRBJ1-1; D is unclear. CDR1 is MNHEY, CDR2 SVGAGI, per germline. V was trimmed by 4 bases and J by 0 bases, leaving 9 bases between them. The CDR3 has 14 amino acids. The CDR3, as DNA: TGTGCCAGCAGTTTCACCAGGTTGAACACTGAAGCTTTCTTT. It yields the protein CASSFTRLNTEAFF.

About this clone: The sample contains more than one DNA sequence encoding this CDR3. This chain connects TRBV20-1 to TRBJ2-1; D is unresolved. V was clipped by 3 bases and J by 3 bases, with 3 bases between them. The CDR3 is 11 amino acids. Germline lookup yields CDR1 DFQATT and CDR2 SNEGSKA (reference sequence). The CDR3 is CSARDYNEQFF. Written as DNA, the CDR3 is TGCAGTGCTAGGGACTACAATGAGCAGTTCTTC.

This clone came up once. A junction end diverges from the germline sequence, so it may reflect a read error. The rearrangement links TRBV19 to TRBJ2-2, with D possibly matching TRBD1 (5 bases). Germline-derived CDR1 and CDR2 are LNHDA and SQIVND (reference sequence). The CDR3 consists of 13 residues. CDR3 region: CASNNGHTEELFF. CDR3 in DNA: TGTGCCAGTAATAACGGACACACCGAGGAGCTGTTTTTT.

The V call is TRBV19, the J call TRBJ2-7, with D maybe TRBD1 (5 bases). The CDR3 runs 13 residues. Per germline, CDR1 LNHDA and CDR2 SQIVND (reference sequence). With 5 bases removed from V and 3 bases from J, the gap between germline ends came to 11 bases. This CDR3 is CASSVGHNYEQYF. Written as DNA, the CDR3 is TGTGCCAGTAGTGTAGGACACAACTACGAGCAGTACTTC.

This clone was observed a handful of times. This chain joins TRBV18 and TRBJ2-1, with 7 bases aligning to TRBD2. Per the germline V gene, CDR1 is KGHSH and CDR2 is LQKENI. The length of the CDR3 is 16 residues. With 0 bases clipped from V and 4 bases from J, the junction kept 6 bases outside the gene matches. The CDR3 region is CASSPPIRGDYNEQFF. CDR3 nucleotides: TGTGCCAGCTCACCACCGATTCGGGGGGATTACAATGAGCAGTTCTTC. Full variable domain (remainder filled in from reference TRBV18 and TRBJ2-1): NAGVMQNPRHLVRRRGQEARLRCSPMKGHSHVYWYRQLPEEGLKFMVYLQKENIIDESGMPKERFSAEFPKEGPSILRIQQVVRGDSAAYFCASSPPIRGDYNEQFFGPGTRLTVL.

The chain combines TRBV18 with TRBJ2-5; D is possibly TRBD2 (6 bases). V was clipped by 6 bases and J by 2 bases, with 13 bases between them. The CDR3 loop spans 14 amino acids. Looked up from germline, CDR1 is KGHSH and CDR2 is LQKENI. In nucleotides, the CDR3 is TGTGCCAGCTCGTCGGGACTTTTACAAGAGACCCAGTACTTC. It is translated as CASSSGLLQETQYF.

This CDR3 is CASSPAGPTYNEQFF. Written as DNA, the CDR3 is TGTGCCAGCAGCCCGGCAGGCCCTACCTACAATGAGCAGTTCTTC. The chain combines TRBV14 with TRBJ2-1, with D unclear. With 4 bases removed from V and 2 bases from J, the gap between germline ends came to 12 bases. There are 15 residues in the CDR3. Germline V gives CDR1 SGHDN, CDR2 FVKESK.

The chain is built from TRBV11-2 and TRBJ2-1; TRBD2 aligns across 8 bases. CDR1 and CDR2 (germline): SGHAT, FQNNGV. The V segment lost 5 bases and the J segment 10 bases; nucleotides outside the gene matches: 4. This CDR3 has 12 residues. The CDR3 region is CASSRGGWEQFF. CDR3 in DNA: TGTGCCAGCAGCCGGGGGGGCTGGGAGCAGTTCTTC.

This clone was found a few times. The gene calls are TRBV19 and TRBJ2-2, with D possibly being TRBD1 or TRBD2 (5 bases each). Trimming removed 5 bases from V and 10 bases from J, with 8 bases in between. Germline CDR1 LNHDA, CDR2 SQIVND (reference sequence). CDR3 length equals 11 residues. DNA for the CDR3: TGTGCCAGTAGTTGGGACCTGGAGCTGTTTTTT. Translation: CASSWDLELFF.

The rearrangement uses TRBV11-2 and TRBJ2-5, with D hard to call. The CDR3 runs 13 residues. Germline V CDR1 and CDR2: SGHAT, FQNNGV. V lost 4 bases to trimming and J lost 2 bases, with 8 bases between them. CDR3 sequence reads: CASSWTRQETQYF. CDR3 DNA sequence: TGTGCCAGCAGCTGGACCAGGCAAGAGACCCAGTACTTC. The variable domain in full, with the rest retrieved from reference TRBV11-2 and TRBJ2-5, is EAGVAQSPRYKIIEKRQSVAFWCNPISGHATLYWYQQILGQGPKLLIQFQNNGVVDDSQLPKDRFSAERLKGVDSTLKIQPAKLEDSAVYLCASSWTRQETQYFGPGTRLLVL.

This clone was found a few times. The chain is built from TRBV9 and TRBJ1-3; D remains ambiguous. The CDR3 totals 13 residues. Trimming took 0 bases from V and 8 from J, leaving 9 bases between them. Germline V lookup: CDR1 SGDLS, CDR2 YYNGEE. Here the CDR3 DNA reads TGTGCCAGCAGCGTAGGAGACGGGGACACCATATATTTT. This encodes CASSVGDGDTIYF.

The chain employs TRBV12-5 and TRBJ2-1, with D possibly being TRBD1 (5 bases). Germline loops: CDR1 LGHNT, CDR2 FRNRAP. CDR3 size: 12 residues. Trimming cost V 1 base and J 10 bases, with 8 bases left between them. DNA for the CDR3: TGTGCTAGTGGTTTGGAAACAGGCGAGCAGTTCTTC. Its protein product is CASGLETGEQFF.

This rearrangement joins TRBV9 to TRBJ1-1, with TRBD1 as a possible D gene (6 bases). CDR1 and CDR2 from the germline V gene are SGDLS and YYNGEE. The CDR3 extends over 14 amino acids. Between the trimmed V and J ends, which lost 3 bases and 4 bases, there was a span of 13 bases. The CDR3 region is CASSGRGAGTEAFF. Written as DNA, the CDR3 is TGTGCCAGCAGCGGACGGGGGGCGGGCACTGAAGCTTTCTTT.

This clone has a single count. The gene calls are TRBV29-1 and TRBJ2-1; D is ambiguous. Germline V gene lookup returns CDR1 SQVTM and CDR2 ANQGSEA. There are 13 residues in the CDR3. V was cut by 5 bases and J by 4 bases, with 12 bases left in between. The CDR3 here is CSVFFSGYNEQFF. The CDR3 region has the DNA TGCAGCGTTTTTTTCTCTGGTTACAATGAGCAGTTCTTC.

The V call is TRBV27, the J call TRBJ2-1; TRBD2 might be the D (6 bases). The CDR3 sequence is 14 residues long. V was shortened by 6 bases and J by 7 bases, with 16 bases between the two germline ends. Germline values: CDR1 MNHEY, CDR2 SMNVEV (reference sequence). Here the CDR3 DNA reads TGTGCCAGCAGACCCCGGGGGAATGTAAATGAGCAGTTCTTC. Its translation is CASRPRGNVNEQFF.

J is TRBJ2-3 and V is TRBV11-2, with TRBD2 matching over 12 bases. Germline assignment: CDR1 SGHAT and CDR2 FQNNGV. The CDR3 has 16 residues. Trimming cost V 5 bases and J 0 bases; bases outside gene matches: 3. CDR3: CASSPGLAGSTDTQYF. DNA for the CDR3: TGTGCCAGCAGCCCGGGACTAGCGGGCAGCACAGATACGCAGTATTTT. Filled out from reference TRBV11-2 and TRBJ2-3, the complete variable domain reads EAGVAQSPRYKIIEKRQSVAFWCNPISGHATLYWYQQILGQGPKLLIQFQNNGVVDDSQLPKDRFSAERLKGVDSTLKIQPAKLEDSAVYLCASSPGLAGSTDTQYFGPGTRLTVL.

This clone was seen once. The chain joins TRBV18 to TRBJ2-3, with D hard to call. CDR1 KGHSH and CDR2 LQKENI come from the germline V gene. The V end lost 1 base, the J end lost 7 bases, and 6 bases lay between the germline ends. The CDR3 length is 12 residues. CDR3: CASSPHQNTQYF. The CDR3, as DNA: TGTGCCAGCTCACCACATCAAAATACGCAGTATTTT.

The V call is TRBV28, the J call TRBJ1-1; D perhaps matches TRBD1 (6 bases). V lost 4 bases and J lost 2, with 17 bases in between. The CDR3 is 16 amino acids. CDR1 is MDHEN, CDR2 SYDVKM, per germline. The CDR3 is CASSSPGAGPNTEAFF. DNA of the CDR3: TGTGCCAGCAGTTCTCCGGGGGCAGGGCCCAACACTGAAGCTTTCTTT.

J is TRBJ2-2 and V is TRBV10-2; 10 nucleotides agree with TRBD1. Unmatched junction bases numbered 0, after V lost 0 bases and J lost 2 bases. The CDR3 length is 16 residues. CDR1 is WSHSY and CDR2 is SAAADI in the germline V gene. CDR3 sequence (DNA): TGCGCCAGCAGTGAGTCGACAGGGGGCAACACCGGGGAGCTGTTTTTT. Residues: CASSESTGGNTGELFF.

V usage is TRBV9 and J usage is TRBJ2-5, with 15 nucleotides matching TRBD2. CDR1 is SGDLS and CDR2 is YYNGEE in the germline V gene. This CDR3 comprises 18 residues. Trimming at V came to 3 bases and at J to 1 base, leaving 7 bases not matched to a gene. As DNA, the CDR3 is TGTGCCAGCAGCGCCCGGACTAGCGGGAGGGCCTCCCAAGAGACCCAGTACTTC. It translates to CASSARTSGRASQETQYF.

V is TRBV13 and J is TRBJ1-4, with D possibly TRBD1 on 5 matching bases. The CDR3 spans 14 residues. V dropped 6 bases and J dropped 3 bases, with 11 bases sitting between them. Germline V gene data show CDR1 as PRHDT and CDR2 as FYEKMQ (reference sequence). The CDR3 DNA reads as TGTGCCAGCAGGTGGAAGGGGTCTAATGAAAAACTGTTTTTT. Translating it yields CASRWKGSNEKLFF.

J is TRBJ2-2 and V is TRBV5-1, with D perhaps TRBD1 (5 bases). Trimming pared 5 bases from V and 2 bases from J, leaving 7 bases between. The germline CDR1 and CDR2 sequences are SGHRS and YFSETQ. The CDR3 spans 13 residues. The CDR3 DNA sequence: TGCGCCAGCAGGGACACTAACACCGGGGAGCTGTTTTTT. Residues: CASRDTNTGELFF.

The rearrangement uses TRBV5-1 and TRBJ2-2; 7 positions agree with TRBD1. The CDR3 runs 14 residues. Germline CDR1 SGHRS, CDR2 YFSETQ. V was clipped by 2 bases and J by 5 bases; unmatched bases: 3. CDR3 region: CASSLTGETGELFF. In DNA form, the CDR3 reads TGCGCCAGCAGCTTAACAGGGGAGACCGGGGAGCTGTTTTTT.

V is TRBV18 and J is TRBJ2-3; D might be TRBD2 (7 bases). Germline CDR1 KGHSH, CDR2 LQKENI. V lost 3 bases, J lost 4 bases, and 17 bases lay in between. This CDR3 has 16 residues. Written as DNA, the CDR3 is TGTGCCAGCTCACCGTTGAGGGGGGGCAGTGCAGATACGCAGTATTTT. This translates into CASSPLRGGSADTQYF.

Regarding this clone: The same CDR3 can be traced to other DNA sequences in this sample. The rearrangement links TRBV2 to TRBJ2-3; TRBD1 aligns across 8 bases. This CDR3 contains 14 residues. The J segment lost 4 bases and the V segment lost 6 bases, leaving 6 bases of the junction unmatched. Germline V gene data show CDR1 as SNHLY and CDR2 as FYNNEI. CDR3 amino acids: CASRDRGSADTQYF. The CDR3 nucleotides read TGTGCCAGCAGAGACAGGGGTAGTGCAGATACGCAGTATTTT.